Below, 27 T cell receptor beta chains from the same sample are listed, as sequenced in a study of T cell changes during pregnancy in multiple sclerosis. TCRdb's copy holds only in-frame clones and misses some; the assay was immunoSEQ multiplex PCR. The data show 56,000 or so clones, with about 88% seen just once and approximately 1.8% held by the top ten. The starting material was peripheral blood, obtained after pregnancy. The receptor set was obtained from a female donor with multiple sclerosis, enrolled in a pregnancy study.

This clone has a handful of counts. This chain links TRBV6-1 with TRBJ1-5, with TRBD1 matching 8 bases. The germline gives CDR1 MNHNS, CDR2 SASEGT. V gave up 5 bases and J gave up 6 bases; unmatched junction bases: 6. The CDR3 is 14 amino acids. The CDR3 region has the DNA TGTGCCAGCAGTTCAACAGGGGGGGGTCAGCCCCAGCATTTT. It codes for CASSSTGGGQPQHF.

The V call is TRBV7-9, the J call TRBJ2-6, with TRBD2 as a possible D gene (6 bases). The V gene lost 1 base and the J gene lost 2 bases, with 6 bases spanning the gap. The CDR3 extends over 15 amino acids. Germline values: CDR1 SEHNR, CDR2 FQNEAQ (reference sequence). Written as DNA, the CDR3 is TGTGCCAGCAGCTTAGGGGAGGCTGGGGCCAACGTCCTGACTTTC. It specifies CASSLGEAGANVLTF. The variable domain in full, completed from reference TRBV7-9 and TRBJ2-6, reads DTGVSQNPRHKITKRGQNVTFRCDPISEHNRLYWYRQTLGQGPEFLTYFQNEAQLEKSRLLSDRFSAERPKGSFSTLEIQRTEQGDSAMYLCASSLGEAGANVLTFGAGSRLTVL.

The gene calls are TRBV7-8 and TRBJ1-5; tentative D call: TRBD1 (5 bases). CDR1 and CDR2 (germline): SGHVS, FQNEAQ. The CDR3 covers 14 residues. V shed 7 bases and J shed 6 bases, with 16 bases lying between them. In DNA form, the CDR3 reads TGTGCCAGCACCCCAGGGACGGGAGGTCAGCCCCAGCATTTT. Translating gives CASTPGTGGQPQHF.

This clone was seen a few times. The chain couples TRBV19 to TRBJ2-1, with TRBD2 matching 13 bases. Germline CDR1 is LNHDA and CDR2 is SQIVND (reference sequence). The CDR3 length is 16 residues. Losses at the gene ends were 3 bases for V and 9 bases for J; bases not matched to a gene: 8. CDR3 nucleotide sequence: TGTGCCAGTAGTATCCGAACTAGCGGGGGGGCGGGTGAGCAGTTCTTC. Translated: CASSIRTSGGAGEQFF.

This clone was picked up one time. V usage is TRBV30 and J usage is TRBJ1-3; TRBD1 matches at 8 bases. The J segment lost 4 bases and the V segment lost 0 bases, leaving 2 bases of the junction unmatched. The CDR3 has 14 amino acids. Germline loops: CDR1 GTSNPN, CDR2 SVGIG (reference sequence). As DNA, the CDR3 is TGTGCCTGGAGTGTACAGGGGGAAGGAAACACCATATATTTT. It is translated as CAWSVQGEGNTIYF. Full variable domain (rest looked up from reference TRBV30 and TRBJ1-3): SQTIHQWPATLVQPVGSPLSLECTVEGTSNPNLYWYRQAAGRGLQLLFYSVGIGQISSEVPQNLSASRPQDRQFILSSKKLLLSDSGFYLCAWSVQGEGNTIYFGEGSWLTVV.

The chain joins TRBV11-2 to TRBJ1-1; possible D gene TRBD1, 6 bases. This CDR3 spans 13 amino acids. CDR1 is SGHAT, CDR2 FQNNGV, per germline. V shed 0 bases and J shed 11 bases, with 13 bases lying between them. The chain's CDR3 is CASSLDRSGGAFF. The CDR3 region has the DNA TGTGCCAGCAGCTTAGATCGAAGCGGGGGCGCTTTCTTT.

V usage is TRBV19 and J usage is TRBJ1-2; 9 positions agree with TRBD1. Germline assignment: CDR1 LNHDA and CDR2 SQIVND (reference sequence). The CDR3 covers 14 residues. V gave up 6 bases and J gave up 4 bases; unmatched junction bases: 6. CDR3: CASRRPGQGYGYTF. The DNA of the CDR3 is TGTGCCAGTAGGAGACCGGGACAGGGCTATGGCTACACCTTC.

V and J are TRBV30 and TRBJ1-4; 8 bases agree with TRBD1. Germline assignment: CDR1 GTSNPN and CDR2 SVGIG (reference sequence). The CDR3 totals 18 residues. V dropped 2 bases and J dropped 5; count of bases not matched to a gene: 16. This CDR3 is CAWSPWTGKEGFNEKLFF. The DNA of the CDR3 is TGTGCCTGGAGTCCCTGGACAGGGAAGGAGGGATTCAATGAAAAACTGTTTTTT.

The chain carries TRBV9 and TRBJ2-2, with D maybe TRBD1 (5 bases). CDR1 and CDR2 (germline): SGDLS, YYNGEE. Trimming cost V 0 bases and J 4 bases, with 13 bases left between them. The CDR3 has 16 amino acids. The CDR3 nucleotides are TGTGCCAGCAGCGTAGGGGTGGGCAGGGCCACCGGGGAGCTGTTTTTT. It is translated as CASSVGVGRATGELFF.

With respect to this clone: Additional DNA sequences in this sample encode the identical CDR3. The chain employs TRBV9 and TRBJ2-2; 9 bases align to TRBD1. CDR3 length: 15 amino acids. Trimming at V came to 2 bases and at J to 4 bases, leaving 3 bases not matched to a gene. In germline, CDR1 is SGDLS, CDR2 YYNGEE. The CDR3 DNA is TGTGCCAGCAGCGTTGAGACAGGGGGCACCGGGGAGCTGTTTTTT. It codes for CASSVETGGTGELFF.

The CDR3 DNA follows: TGTGCCAGTAGAATTCGGACAGGGAGTATGAACACTGAAGCTTTCTTT. Its protein product is CASRIRTGSMNTEAFF. This sequence joins TRBV19 and TRBJ1-1, with 8 nucleotides matching TRBD1. The V segment lost 6 bases and the J segment 0 bases; nucleotides outside the gene matches: 9. The CDR3 sequence is 16 residues long. Germline assignment: CDR1 LNHDA and CDR2 SQIVND (reference sequence). Full variable domain (missing parts from reference TRBV19 and TRBJ1-1): DGGITQSPKYLFRKEGQNVTLSCEQNLNHDAMYWYRQDPGQGLRLIYYSQIVNDFQKGDIAEGYSVSREKKESFPLTVTSAQKNPTAFYLCASRIRTGSMNTEAFFGQGTRLTVV.

This chain connects TRBV27 to TRBJ2-3; weak D call: TRBD1 (5 bases). The CDR3 is 13 amino acids. Trimming took 2 bases from V and 4 from J, leaving 7 bases between them. Germline lookup yields CDR1 MNHEY and CDR2 SMNVEV (reference sequence). The CDR3 spells CASSLGAADTQYF. For the CDR3, the DNA is TGTGCCAGCAGTTTAGGGGCAGCAGATACGCAGTATTTT.

The rearrangement joins TRBV10-2 to TRBJ2-7; 7 bases agree with TRBD1. The CDR3 covers 15 residues. Losses at the gene ends were 3 bases for V and 0 bases for J; bases not matched to a gene: 5. Germline V gives CDR1 WSHSY, CDR2 SAAADI. The CDR3: CASSEARDSSYEQYF. Here the CDR3 DNA reads TGCGCCAGCAGTGAAGCCAGGGACAGCTCCTACGAGCAGTACTTC.

The CDR3 sequence is CASRPPGGHTGELFF. The CDR3 DNA reads TGTGCCAGCAGACCGCCGGGGGGCCACACCGGGGAGCTGTTTTTT. The chain combines TRBV11-2 with TRBJ2-2; D is possibly TRBD2 (7 bases). Trimming shortened V by 6 bases and J by 3 bases, and 14 bases separated the two germline ends. Germline lookup yields CDR1 SGHAT and CDR2 FQNNGV. The CDR3 runs 15 residues.

The chain joins TRBV5-6 to TRBJ1-2, with D uncertain. Germline-derived CDR1 and CDR2 are SGHDT and YYEEEE. This CDR3 is built from 14 residues. Trimming cost V 0 bases and J 4 bases, with 10 bases left between them. The CDR3 DNA reads as TGTGCCAGCAGCTTGGCCAGGCCGATCTATGGCTACACCTTC. Its protein product is CASSLARPIYGYTF.

The chain has TRBV5-1 and TRBJ2-5, with D maybe TRBD1 (5 bases). V lost 4 bases, J lost 2 bases, and 18 bases lay in between. The CDR3 consists of 16 residues. Germline V gives CDR1 SGHRS, CDR2 YFSETQ. As DNA, the CDR3 is TGCGCCAGCAGCCTCGTTGGGGCCGGATTACAAGAGACCCAGTACTTC. Translation gives CASSLVGAGLQETQYF.

The chain couples TRBV19 to TRBJ1-4; TRBD1 might be the D (6 bases). V lost 3 bases and J lost 1, with 18 bases in between. Germline CDR1 reads LNHDA; CDR2 reads SQIVND (reference sequence). The CDR3 length is 18 residues. Written as DNA, the CDR3 is TGTGCCAGTAGTATCGCTAGGACAGCCCGGGAAACTAATGAAAAACTGTTTTTT. Translated, it gives CASSIARTARETNEKLFF.

V gene TRBV28 combines with J gene TRBJ1-1; 9 nucleotides align to TRBD1. This CDR3 comprises 13 residues. V was pared by 3 bases and J by 6 bases, with 2 bases of the junction left unmatched. Germline CDR1 MDHEN, CDR2 SYDVKM. The CDR3 coding sequence is TGTGCCAGCAGTTTGGGACAGGGCTCTGAAGCTTTCTTT. Its translation is CASSLGQGSEAFF.

This clone was seen more than once but under ten times. This sequence joins TRBV5-4 and TRBJ1-1; TRBD1 is a possible D gene (5 bases). The CDR3 length is 14 residues. Germline V CDR1 and CDR2: SGHNT, YYREEE (reference sequence). V shed 5 bases and J shed 4 bases, with 15 bases lying between them. The CDR3 here is CASSHHRGGTEAFF. The CDR3 bases are TGTGCCAGCAGTCATCACCGCGGGGGCACTGAAGCTTTCTTT.

J is TRBJ2-1 and V is TRBV9; the D gene is possibly TRBD2 (7 bases). Trimming left V 3 bases short and J 1 base short, with 14 bases between. This CDR3 region has 16 residues. The V gene's germline CDR1 is SGDLS and CDR2 YYNGEE. CDR3 DNA: TGTGCCAGCAGCGGAGGGGGGGAGTTATCCTACAATGAGCAGTTCTTC. As protein: CASSGGGELSYNEQFF.

This clone was observed once. V usage is TRBV19 and J usage is TRBJ2-5, with 8 bases matching TRBD2. V trimming: 4 bases; J trimming: 2 bases; junction bases outside the gene matches: 6. This CDR3 contains 15 residues. Germline V CDR1 and CDR2: LNHDA, SQIVND (reference sequence). CDR3 DNA sequence: TGTGCCAGTAGTAAGGGGACTAGAGGACAAGAGACCCAGTACTTC. It encodes CASSKGTRGQETQYF.

The chain couples TRBV10-3 to TRBJ2-5; D may be TRBD2 (7 bases). This CDR3 comprises 14 residues. V was cut by 2 bases and J by 2 bases, with 9 bases left in between. Germline assignment: CDR1 ENHRY and CDR2 SYGVKD. The CDR3 coding sequence is TGTGCCATCAGTGAGGGGGGGGCTCAAGAGACCCAGTACTTC. The encoded protein is CAISEGGAQETQYF.

The rearrangement links TRBV7-2 to TRBJ2-5; 10 bases fit TRBD2. Germline CDR1 reads SGHTA; CDR2 reads FQGNSA. The CDR3 has 16 residues. After removal of 5 bases from V and 5 bases from J, the junction contained 11 bases not matched to a gene. This CDR3 reads CASSRPRGLALETQYF. CDR3 coding DNA: TGTGCCAGCAGCAGGCCGCGGGGACTAGCGTTGGAGACCCAGTACTTC.

The J gene is TRBJ2-7, the V gene TRBV15, with D perhaps matching TRBD2 (5 bases). The CDR3 runs to 14 residues. Germline V gives CDR1 LNHNV, CDR2 YYDKDF (reference sequence). V gave up 2 bases and J gave up 2 bases, with 10 bases separating them. The CDR3 sequence is CATSRNPGTYEQYF. CDR3 coding DNA: TGTGCCACCAGCAGAAACCCCGGGACCTACGAGCAGTACTTC. Combining the CDR3 with reference TRBV15 and TRBJ2-7 gives the whole variable domain DAMVIQNPRYQVTQFGKPVTLSCSQTLNHNVMYWYQQKSSQAPKLLFHYYDKDFNNEADTPDNFQSRRPNTSFCFLDIRSPGLGDTAMYLCATSRNPGTYEQYFGPGTRLTVT.

The chain uses TRBV29-1 and TRBJ2-3; tentative D call: TRBD2 (6 bases). This CDR3 is built from 13 residues. V was cut by 2 bases and J by 2 bases, with 8 bases left in between. CDR1 SQVTM and CDR2 ANQGSEA come from the germline V gene. CDR3 loop: CSVETGVTDTQYF. The CDR3 bases are TGCAGCGTTGAAACGGGAGTCACAGATACGCAGTATTTT.

This clone has a handful of counts. V gene TRBV19 combines with J gene TRBJ1-2; 8 bases align to TRBD1. The ends lost 8 bases at V and 4 bases at J; junction bases unmatched: 6. Germline loops: CDR1 LNHDA, CDR2 SQIVND (reference sequence). CDR3 length: 13 residues. The DNA of the CDR3 is TGTGCCAGTCAGGACAGGGATGGCTATGGCTACACCTTC. It translates to CASQDRDGYGYTF.

The gene calls are TRBV7-8 and TRBJ1-3, with a possible D match to TRBD1 (5 bases). Trimming cost V 1 base and J 4 bases, with 20 bases left between them. The CDR3 is made up of 18 amino acids. Germline CDR1 SGHVS, CDR2 FQNEAQ. CDR3 sequence: CASSLVSGDPLRGNTIYF. CDR3 in DNA: TGTGCCAGCAGCTTAGTGTCGGGGGATCCTCTGCGAGGAAACACCATATATTTT.